Listed below are T cell receptor beta chains from one sample, sequenced in a study of tumor and adjacent non-tumor tissue in lung cancer. Each CDR3 protein is one row after TCRdb ran MiXCR on the multiplex PCR reads. Of about 75,000 distinct CDR3 sequences in the sample, nearly 70% were seen once. Sequencing was done on a sample of distant non-tumor lung tissue. These receptors were obtained from a woman aged 50 to 60 with non-small cell lung cancer. CDR3s include the opening cysteine and the closing phenylalanine or tryptophan. The D gene is left open where the match is weak. Part of the rows lack a size; the others show once, few, many or a class for expanded clones.

j_gene: TRBJ2-3; len: 14; d_gene: .; v_gene: TRBV11-2; abundance: .; CDR3nt: TGTGCCACCAGCTTAGACCCATGGGAGTCAACGCAGTATTTT; CDR3aa: CATSLDPWESTQYF
j_gene: TRBJ2-7; len: 14; d_gene: TRBD2; v_gene: TRBV5-5; abundance: .; CDR3nt: TGTGCCAGCAGCTTTGCCTGGGAGGGAGGCGAGCAGTACTTC; CDR3aa: CASSFAWEGGEQYF
j_gene: TRBJ2-1; len: 14; d_gene: .; v_gene: TRBV20-1; abundance: .; CDR3nt: TGCAATGCTAGAGGCCTCAATGTCGTCCATGAGCAGCTCTTC; CDR3aa: CNARGLNVVHEQLF
j_gene: TRBJ2-5; len: 14; d_gene: .; v_gene: TRBV29-1; abundance: .; CDR3nt: TGCAGCGTTGTACTCGGGACAACAAAAGAGACCCAGTACTTC; CDR3aa: CSVVLGTTKETQYF
j_gene: TRBJ2-1; len: 19; d_gene: TRBD2; v_gene: TRBV20-1; abundance: many; CDR3nt: TGCAGTGCTAGACCTAGCGGACTAGCGGGAGGGAGCTCCTACAATGAGCAGTTCTTC; CDR3aa: CSARPSGLAGGSSYNEQFF
j_gene: TRBJ2-1; len: 19; d_gene: TRBD2; v_gene: TRBV20-1; abundance: .; CDR3nt: TGCGGTACTAGAGAGCAAGGTCTTCGAGCGGGAGTAGCATACAATGAGCAGTTCTTC; CDR3aa: CGTREQGLRAGVAYNEQFF
j_gene: TRBJ1-2; len: 16; d_gene: TRBD1; v_gene: TRBV4-1; abundance: .; CDR3nt: TGCGCCAGCAGCCAAGTTCTGTACAGGGGGAATTATGGTTACACCTTC; CDR3aa: CASSQVLYRGNYGYTF
j_gene: TRBJ1-2; len: 14; d_gene: .; v_gene: TRBV12-3/TRBV12-4; abundance: .; CDR3nt: TGTGCCAGTAGTTTACGACAGGAAAATAATGGCTACACCTTC; CDR3aa: CASSLRQENNGYTF
j_gene: TRBJ2-1; len: 15; d_gene: TRBD2; v_gene: TRBV20-1; abundance: .; CDR3nt: TGCAGTACTAGAGCGACTAGCGGGGCTCTTAATGAGCAGTTCTTC; CDR3aa: CSTRATSGALNEQFF
j_gene: TRBJ2-1; len: 13; d_gene: .; v_gene: TRBV12-3/TRBV12-4; abundance: .; CDR3nt: TGTGCCAGAGGTTTAATGGTTTTCAATGAGCAGTTCTTC; CDR3aa: CARGLMVFNEQFF
j_gene: TRBJ2-7; len: 17; d_gene: .; v_gene: TRBV6-6; abundance: many; CDR3nt: TGTGCCAGCAGTTACTCGAGAGGGGGGACTGGGGTGAACGAGCAGTACTTC; CDR3aa: CASSYSRGGTGVNEQYF
j_gene: TRBJ2-7; len: 11; d_gene: TRBD1; v_gene: TRBV30; abundance: few; CDR3nt: TGTGCCGGAGACAGGGGTGGCGAGCAGTACTTC; CDR3aa: CAGDRGGEQYF
j_gene: TRBJ1-1; len: 13; d_gene: .; v_gene: TRBV7-8; abundance: few; CDR3nt: TGTGCCAGCAGCTCCGGGACGGGTTTGGAAGCTTTCTTT; CDR3aa: CASSSGTGLEAFF
j_gene: TRBJ2-1; len: 16; d_gene: TRBD2; v_gene: TRBV29-1; abundance: .; CDR3nt: TGCAGCGTTGGAGATCCCCTAGCGGGATATGGCAATGAGCAGTTCTTC; CDR3aa: CSVGDPLAGYGNEQFF
j_gene: TRBJ2-1; len: 15; d_gene: TRBD2; v_gene: TRBV20-1; abundance: .; CDR3nt: TGCAGTGCTCGATCTCCTAACGGGAGGGACTATGTGAAGTACTTC; CDR3aa: CSARSPNGRDYVKYF
j_gene: TRBJ1-2; len: 12; d_gene: .; v_gene: TRBV9; abundance: .; CDR3nt: TGTGCCAGGAGCACCGGGATCTATGGCTACACCTTC; CDR3aa: CARSTGIYGYTF
j_gene: TRBJ2-7; len: 16; d_gene: .; v_gene: TRBV5-5; abundance: many; CDR3nt: TGTGCCAGCAGCCCCGCCCCAGGACGTAACATCTACGAGCAGTACTTC; CDR3aa: CASSPAPGRNIYEQYF
j_gene: TRBJ1-2; len: 14; d_gene: .; v_gene: TRBV6-2/TRBV6-3; abundance: .; CDR3nt: TGTGCCAGCAGCCGCGGACAGAAGCAGGATGGATACACCTTC; CDR3aa: CASSRGQKQDGYTF
j_gene: TRBJ2-1; len: 17; d_gene: .; v_gene: TRBV11-1; abundance: .; CDR3nt: TGTGTCAGCAGCTCGTGGGGCAGGGGCCTGCTTGCTTTTGAGCAGTTCTTC; CDR3aa: CVSSSWGRGLLAFEQFF
j_gene: TRBJ2-7; len: 14; d_gene: .; v_gene: TRBV11-2; abundance: .; CDR3nt: TGTGCCAGTACCTCGCCGACTAACAACTACGAGCAGTACTTC; CDR3aa: CASTSPTNNYEQYF
j_gene: TRBJ2-5; len: 15; d_gene: .; v_gene: TRBV20-1; abundance: .; CDR3nt: TGCAGTGCTAGAGACCCGGTGCGGTCCGGGGAGACCCAGTATTTC; CDR3aa: CSARDPVRSGETQYF
j_gene: TRBJ2-2; len: 13; d_gene: .; v_gene: TRBV11-2; abundance: many; CDR3nt: TGTGCCAGCAGCTACTGGTCCACCGGGGAGCTGTTTTTT; CDR3aa: CASSYWSTGELFF